Here is one T cell receptor beta chain with its context. The antigen is unknown. The data originate from a study of cytomegalovirus exposure and HLA in healthy donors. Germline V CDR1 and CDR2: SQVTM, ANQGSEA. V was shortened by 7 bases and J by 2 bases, with 17 bases between the two germline ends. The CDR3 totals 14 residues. The PCR used 60 Vbeta and 13 Jbeta primers. Authors' processing steps: An analysis that came later counted 80 million or so unique TCR beta chains, approximately 10 million shared. Some clones are missing from TCRdb's copy, which holds only in-frame ones; the method was immunoSEQ multiplex PCR. That table supplies the V and J calls and clone size; D and trimming were determined from the DNA. This table holds 150,000 to 200,000 clones, 70% to 90% found once. Study results and caveats: Common viral pathogens seemed to be connected with several of the most significant clusters, according to a later analysis. It was reported that TCR beta sequences correctly inferred the HLA-A and HLA-B alleles for most subjects. V segments that were indistinguishable, TRBV6-2 and TRBV6-3 among them, were omitted from analysis.

The sample comprised PBMCs. This TCR came from a woman aged 18-35 years in good health and CMV-seropositive. V usage is TRBV29-1 and J usage is TRBJ1-2; TRBD1 is a possible D gene (6 bases). This chain's CDR3 is CSAPPDSSNYGYTF. The CDR3 bases are TGCAGCGCCCCGCCGGACAGTTCCAACTATGGCTACACCTTC. Full variable domain (rest looked up from reference TRBV29-1 and TRBJ1-2): SAVISQKPSRDICQRGTSLTIQCQVDSQVTMMFWYRQQPGQSLTLIATANQGSEATYESGFVIDKFPISRPNLTFSTLTVSNMSPEDSSIYLCSAPPDSSNYGYTFGSGTRLTVV.